A selection of T cell receptor beta chains follows, all from one sample in a study of blood T cell repertoires in COVID-19. Libraries were prepared by immunoSEQ multiplex PCR; TCRdb keeps only in-frame clonotypes and omits some of them. The table has about 250,000 clones, around 89% seen once. Source material: PBMCs or T cells enriched from blood (not recorded which). The receptor set was obtained from a woman in her fifties or sixties who had recovered from COVID-19. CDR3s include the opening cysteine and the closing phenylalanine or tryptophan. D genes are given only for firm matches. A row's size may be missing; if present it is once, few, many or a size class.

TRBV18,-,TRBD1,TRBJ1-5,CASSTGDNQPQHF,TGTGCCAGCTCGACAGGGGACAATCAGCCCCAGCATTTT
TRBV3-1/TRBV3-2,-,TRBD1,TRBJ1-2,CASSRTYEGAGGYTF,TGTGCCAGCAGCCGGACTTATGAGGGGGCTGGAGGCTACACCTTC
TRBV7-3,-,-,TRBJ2-1,CASSLQEGSYNEQFF,TGTGCCAGCAGCTTACAAGAGGGTTCCTACAATGAGCAGTTCTTC
TRBV19,-,TRBD1,TRBJ2-3,CASSSRGLGDTQYF,TGTGCCAGTAGTAGTAGGGGGCTCGGAGATACGCAGTATTTT
TRBV3-1/TRBV3-2,-,-,TRBJ2-1,CASRHLGEQFF,TGTGCCAGCAGACACCTAGGTGAGCAGTTCTTC
TRBV7-9,-,-,TRBJ1-1,CASSLAQGMNTEAFF,TGTGCCAGCAGCTTAGCGCAGGGGATGAACACTGAAGCTTTCTTT
TRBV5-1,once,-,TRBJ1-4,CASSLGLEREKLFF,TGCGCCAGCAGCCTGGGACTCGAGCGCGAAAAACTGTTTTTT
TRBV29-1,-,-,TRBJ1-2,CSVESGTNYGYTF,TGCAGCGTTGAATCGGGGACTAACTATGGCTACACCTTC
TRBV29-1,-,TRBD2,TRBJ2-2,CSAPLRGGAANGTGELFF,TGCAGCGCGCCGCTCCGGGGGGGGGCAGCAAACGGCACCGGGGAGCTGTTTTTT
TRBV24-1,-,TRBD2,TRBJ2-1,CATSDRLSGRATEQFF,TGTGCCACCAGTGACCGACTTAGCGGGAGGGCCACTGAGCAGTTCTTC
TRBV28,few,TRBD1,TRBJ1-4,CASSRTGARANEKLFF,TGTGCCAGCAGTCGGACAGGGGCGAGAGCTAATGAAAAACTGTTTTTT
TRBV7-2,-,-,TRBJ2-4,CASSPQVSAKNIQYF,TGTGCCAGCAGCCCGCAGGTTTCGGCCAAAAACATTCAGTACTTC
TRBV27,-,TRBD2,TRBJ2-1,CASRPGLAVNNEQFF,TGTGCCAGCAGACCAGGACTAGCGGTAAACAATGAGCAGTTCTTC
TRBV18,-,TRBD2,TRBJ2-2,CASSPRQKLAGGPGELFF,TGTGCCAGCTCACCACGTCAGAAACTAGCGGGAGGGCCCGGGGAGCTGTTTTTT
TRBV7-7,-,TRBD1,TRBJ2-1,CASSLGGRGSYNEQFF,TGTGCTAGCAGTTTAGGGGGCAGGGGCTCCTACAATGAGCAGTTCTTC
TRBV19,-,-,TRBJ1-5,CASRSEGGQPQHF,TGTGCCAGTCGCTCGGAGGGAGGTCAGCCCCAGCATTTT
TRBV5-1,-,-,TRBJ2-2,CASSLDPGGGELFF,TGCGCCAGCAGCTTGGACCCCGGGGGCGGGGAGCTGTTTTTT
TRBV28,-,TRBD1,TRBJ1-3,CASRPTGQIFSGNTIYF,TGTGCCAGCAGGCCCACGGGACAGATTTTCTCTGGAAACACCATATATTTT
TRBV20-1,-,TRBD2,TRBJ2-7,CSASRLAGYYEQYF,TGCAGTGCTAGTCGGCTAGCGGGTTACTACGAGCAGTACTTC
TRBV7-2,-,-,TRBJ1-2,CASSLLQGSGYTF,TGTGCCAGCAGCTTACTACAGGGTTCTGGCTACACCTTC
TRBV27,once,TRBD2,TRBJ2-7,CASVGGGSYEQYF,TGTGCCAGCGTCGGGGGAGGGTCCTACGAGCAGTACTTC
TRBV2,-,-,TRBJ2-7,CATRGPYEQYF,TGTGCCACCAGGGGCCCCTACGAGCAGTACTTC
TRBV5-1,-,-,TRBJ2-7,CASQGVKGEQYF,TGCGCCAGTCAGGGTGTCAAGGGCGAGCAGTACTTC
TRBV5-6,-,-,TRBJ1-3,CASSSGNTIYF,TGTGCCAGTAGCTCTGGAAACACCATATATTTT
TRBV11-3,-,TRBD2,TRBJ2-1,CASSSVSGLSSYNEQFF,TGTGCCAGCAGCTCCGTTAGCGGGCTAAGCTCCTACAATGAGCAGTTCTTC
TRBV18,-,TRBD2,TRBJ2-7,CASSLTGGVSSDEQYF,TGTGCCAGCTCCCTCACGGGGGGGGTCTCTTCCGACGAGCAGTACTTC
TRBV6-2/TRBV6-3,-,TRBD1,TRBJ2-5,CASSYGTGANQETQYF,TGTGCCAGCAGTTACGGGACAGGGGCAAACCAAGAGACCCAGTACTTC
TRBV4-3,-,-,TRBJ1-5,CASSQVSTVQPQHF,TGCGCCAGCAGCCAAGTTTCGACAGTTCAGCCCCAGCATTTT